This passage covers 8 T cell receptor beta chains from one sample sequenced in a study of shared clonotypes between healthy human individuals. Clones were read by immunoSEQ multiplex PCR, and TCRdb kept only the in-frame ones, dropping some. The repertoire includes about 1,900,000 clones, just under 95% of them detected once, and more than 0.9% sits in the top ten. Cells designated naive CD8 were CD45RO-negative and were positively selected for CCR7, with terminally differentiated effector memory CD45RA+ cells excluded. The sequenced sample consisted of naive CD8+ T cells sorted from blood. Receptors were obtained from a young man in good health.

This rearrangement joins TRBV11-2 to TRBJ2-7; D may be TRBD2 (6 bases). The V and J ends lost 1 base and 4 bases respectively, with 14 bases between them. Germline loops: CDR1 SGHAT, CDR2 FQNNGV. The CDR3 sequence is 15 residues long. The CDR3 protein is CASSLVPDGGYEQYF. The DNA for the CDR3 is TGTGCCAGCAGCTTAGTTCCCGACGGGGGTTACGAGCAGTACTTC.

The chain recombines TRBV11-2 with TRBJ2-7; D might be TRBD1 (6 bases). The CDR3 extends over 15 amino acids. Germline CDR1 SGHAT, CDR2 FQNNGV. The ends were cut back, 5 bases at V and 3 bases at J, with 17 bases in the middle. The CDR3 region is CASSPARGGVYEQYF. CDR3 bases: TGTGCCAGCAGCCCCGCCAGAGGGGGTGTCTACGAGCAGTACTTC. The full variable domain, its missing parts supplied by reference TRBV11-2 and TRBJ2-7, is EAGVAQSPRYKIIEKRQSVAFWCNPISGHATLYWYQQILGQGPKLLIQFQNNGVVDDSQLPKDRFSAERLKGVDSTLKIQPAKLEDSAVYLCASSPARGGVYEQYFGPGTRLTVT.

DNA of the CDR3: TGTGCCAGCAGTGAATACGGCCTGATCACCGGGGAGCTGTTTTTT. Its protein product is CASSEYGLITGELFF. V is TRBV25-1 and J is TRBJ2-2, with unresolved D. There are 15 residues in the CDR3. Germline values: CDR1 MGHDK, CDR2 SYGVNS. V lost 0 bases, J lost 4 bases, and 9 bases lay in between.

The V gene is TRBV29-1, the J gene TRBJ1-1; D possibly corresponds to TRBD1 (6 bases). The CDR3 extends over 13 amino acids. Germline V gene lookup returns CDR1 SQVTM and CDR2 ANQGSEA. Trimming shortened V by 5 bases and J by 12 bases, and 22 bases separated the two germline ends. CDR3 residues: CSVWAGGDVRTFF. DNA for the CDR3: TGCAGCGTTTGGGCTGGGGGCGACGTTAGGACTTTCTTT.

The rearrangement links TRBV5-6 to TRBJ2-7; TRBD1 matches 7 bases. This CDR3 region has 12 residues. Germline CDR1 is SGHDT and CDR2 is YYEEEE. J lost 7 bases, V lost 4 bases, and 5 bases had no gene match. The CDR3 sequence is CASSRDRGEQYF. The CDR3 DNA reads TGTGCCAGCAGCCGGGACAGAGGGGAGCAGTACTTC.

The rearrangement joins TRBV27 to TRBJ1-5; the D is unclear. This CDR3 has 14 amino acids. Trimming removed 1 base from V and 7 bases from J, with 11 bases in between. Per germline, CDR1 MNHEY and CDR2 SMNVEV (reference sequence). CDR3 amino acids: CASSLFSSGQPQHF. The DNA for the CDR3 is TGTGCCAGCAGTTTATTTTCGTCGGGACAGCCCCAGCATTTT.

The rearrangement links TRBV27 to TRBJ2-7; 8 positions agree with TRBD2. V dropped 2 bases and J dropped 7; count of bases not matched to a gene: 13. This CDR3 spans 16 amino acids. Germline V gene data show CDR1 as MNHEY and CDR2 as SMNVEV (reference sequence). CDR3 protein: CASSLVWASGLREQYF. The CDR3 nucleotides read TGTGCCAGCAGTTTAGTCTGGGCTAGCGGGCTGCGTGAGCAGTACTTC.

The V gene is TRBV29-1, the J gene TRBJ2-7; 9 bases agree with TRBD2. CDR3 length: 13 amino acids. Germline values: CDR1 SQVTM, CDR2 ANQGSEA. With V trimmed by 3 bases and J by 7 bases, 7 bases remained unmatched. CDR3 coding DNA: TGCAGCGTTGATCGGGGCCTAGCGGGAGAGCAGTACTTC. Translating gives CSVDRGLAGEQYF.